The entry that follows covers one T cell receptor (beta chain) sequence. The CDR3 is 15 residues long. Germline V gene lookup returns CDR1 SGHAT and CDR2 FQNNGV. These data originate in a study of Graves' ophthalmopathy and Graves' hyperthyroidism. No donor had other autoimmune disease, uncontrolled infection, pregnancy or lactation. TCR beta CDR3 amplification used RNA transcripts. First-round RT-PCR used HTBI primers; second-round multiplex PCR followed. MiXCR was run by TCRdb on the multiplex PCR reads, yielding one entry per CDR3 protein. The sample comprises approximately 540,000 distinct CDR3 sequences, less than 40% of which are singletons, and 3.5% to 5% rests with the top ten.

The source of this sequence is an adult man with Graves' hyperthyroidism. Sequencing input: peripheral blood or thyroid tissue (not recorded which). The rearrangement links TRBV11-2 to TRBJ2-7; perhaps TRBD2 as D (5 bases). The DNA end favors TRBJ2-1, so the J call may be wrong. The CDR3 sequence is CASRLPRAKGDEQFF. As DNA, the CDR3 is TGTGCCAGCCGTCTTCCCCGGGCCAAGGGAGATGAGCAGTTCTTC.